A single TCR beta chain is shown here with its context. What it recognizes is unknown. TCRdb reprocessed the 5' RACE reads via MiXCR and lists one record per CDR3 protein. The sample has 450,000 or so distinct CDR3 sequences; roughly 25% are singletons. This sample was included in a study of T-cell memory formation after mild COVID-19. Study-wide results and limits: Whereas later expanders leaned CD4+, clones contracting day 15 to 85 showed a balanced CD4/CD8 makeup.

The CDR3 extends over 13 amino acids. The ends were cut back, 7 bases at V and 7 bases at J, with 16 bases in the middle. The germline V gene encodes CDR1 SNHLY and CDR2 FYNNEI. The chain uses TRBV2 and TRBJ2-5; D may be TRBD2 (5 bases). Sequencing input: PBMCs or a T cell subset sorted from them (not recorded which). The clonotype was recovered from an adult woman who had mild COVID-19 (a few samples of this study predate the infection). Cell type and time point are not known. Here the CDR3 reads CASTILGLGTQYF. The CDR3, as DNA: TGTGCCAGCACCATACTAGGCCTTGGGACCCAGTACTTC.